The clone carrying this T cell receptor beta chain was counted a few times. This CDR3 region has 11 residues. Germline V gene data show CDR1 as DFQATT and CDR2 as SNEGSKA (reference sequence). Trimming cost V 2 bases and J 9 bases, with 11 bases left between them. Here immunoSEQ multiplex PCR was the method, and the copy in TCRdb shows in-frame clones only, minus some. Of roughly 73,000 clones in the sample, about 84% were seen once. This record comes from a study of blood T cell repertoires in COVID-19. The gene calls are TRBV20-1 and TRBJ2-7; perhaps TRBD2 as D (6 bases). This receptor was taken from a human donor in a cohort sampled during active COVID-19. The material sequenced was peripheral blood. The CDR3 DNA reads as TGCAGTGCTAGACAGCTAGCGCTGCAGTACTTC. Its translation is CSARQLALQYF.